The 20 T cell receptor beta chains below come from one sample, sequenced in a study of tissue T cells after allogeneic stem cell transplantation. The sample's time point: mouse harvest day 7 after allogeneic transplant. The graft held 10^6 splenic CD5+ T cells and 10^7 T-cell-depleted bone marrow cells. The protocol was immunoSEQ multiplex PCR, while the TCRdb copy is restricted to in-frame clones and leaves out a portion. The sample lists 6,400 or so clones, 45% to 50% occurring once. Sequencing was done on a sample of gut tissue. The receptors shown here come from a female BALB/c mouse given C57BL/6 T cells with graft-versus-host disease after an allogeneic hematopoietic cell transplant.

In regard to this clone: Mouse germline and gene names are used. The CDR3 end lies 1 residue beyond the end of the read and is filled in from the germline J gene. The genes are TRBV26 and TRBJ2-1; D possibly corresponds to TRBD1 (5 bases). Germline V gene data show CDR1 as KGHPV and CDR2 as FQNQEV (reference sequence). V lost 1 base and J lost 6, with 10 bases in between. The CDR3 extends over 14 amino acids. The CDR3 sequence: CASSLLAGSAEQFF. The covered CDR3 bases are TGTGCCAGCAGTCTGTTGGCAGGGAGTGCTGAGCAGTTC.

A word on this clone: Gene names are mouse gene names. The CDR3 end falls 1 residue outside the read, so it is completed with the germline J gene. The chain couples TRBV26 to TRBJ1-1; 7 positions agree with TRBD1. Germline V gene data show CDR1 as KGHPV and CDR2 as FQNQEV (reference sequence). The CDR3 sequence is 13 residues long. Trimming took 6 bases from V and 1 from J; bases not matched to a gene: 2. CDR3 amino acids: CASSRTGNTEVFF. The CDR3 DNA, read in part, is TGTGCCAGCAGCCGGACAGGAAACACAGAAGTCTTC.

Turning to this clone: Mouse gene names apply. The read terminates 1 residue before the CDR3 end, so the remaining end is supplied by the germline J gene. The chain links TRBV16 to TRBJ2-4; 9 bases align to TRBD2. V lost 3 bases, J lost 4 bases, and 5 bases stayed unmatched. Germline V gives CDR1 SGHSA, CDR2 FRNQAP. The CDR3 extends over 15 amino acids. The CDR3 sequence: CASSFWGGGKNTLYF. The DNA read from the CDR3 is TGTGCAAGCAGCTTCTGGGGGGGAGGAAAAAACACCTTGTAC.

This clone was seen only a few times. The germline and genes are mouse ones. Read data end 1 residue before the CDR3 end; the end is taken from the germline J gene. The chain recombines TRBV26 with TRBJ2-3; TRBD1 aligns across 7 bases. The ends lost 6 bases at V and 0 bases at J; junction bases unmatched: 3. Germline CDR1 KGHPV, CDR2 FQNQEV (reference sequence). The CDR3 runs to 14 residues. CDR3 loop: CASSRQGSAETLYF. CDR3 DNA, as far as it was read: TGTGCCAGCAGCCGACAGGGTAGTGCAGAAACGCTGTAT.

Comments on this clone: Gene names denote mouse genes. The read is 1 residue too short to cover the CDR3 end, so that end is filled in from the germline J gene. The chain employs TRBV26 and TRBJ1-1; no definite D call. Per germline, CDR1 KGHPV and CDR2 FQNQEV (reference sequence). V lost 2 bases and J 0 bases, leaving 4 bases between the germline ends. This CDR3 has 13 residues. The CDR3 loop reads CASSLLANTEVFF. The covered CDR3 bases are TGTGCCAGCAGTCTGCTAGCAAACACAGAAGTCTTC.

This clone has just a few counts. The gene symbols are mouse symbols. The CDR3 goes on 1 residue after the read ends, and that part is filled in from the germline J gene. The chain couples TRBV2 to TRBJ2-1; 11 bases line up with TRBD1. After removal of 0 bases from V and 9 bases from J, the junction contained 4 bases not matched to a gene. CDR3 size: 15 residues. CDR1 and CDR2 (germline): LGHNA, YSYQKL. Incomplete CDR3 DNA: TGTGCCAGCAGCCAAGATGGGGGACAGGGGGGTGAGCAGTTC. Its translation is CASSQDGGQGGEQF. The CDR3 as a whole reads CASSQDGGQGGEQFF.

As concerns this clone: Mouse gene names and germline throughout. The missing CDR3 end, 1 residue past where the read stops, is filled in from the germline J gene. This chain links TRBV26 with TRBJ2-1, with unresolved D. The germline V and J ends were trimmed by 4 bases and 3 bases, with 10 bases remaining between them. CDR1 and CDR2 (germline): KGHPV, FQNQEV (reference sequence). The CDR3 consists of 14 residues. The CDR3 is CASSPPGGYAEQFF. The part of the CDR3 DNA that was read is TGTGCCAGCAGTCCCCCAGGCGGCTATGCTGAGCAGTTC.

Turning to this clone: The gene names here belong to mouse. Read data end 1 residue before the CDR3 end; the end is taken from the germline J gene. The rearrangement links TRBV5 to TRBJ1-4; tentatively, D is TRBD1 (5 bases). The length of the CDR3 is 14 residues. V lost 4 bases to trimming and J lost 0 bases, with 6 bases between them. In germline, CDR1 is LGHNA, CDR2 YNLKQL (reference sequence). Partial CDR3 DNA: TGTGCCAGCAGCCGGACATTTTCCAACGAAAGATTATTT. This codes for CASSRTFSNERLF. The full-length CDR3 reads as CASSRTFSNERLFF.

As to this clone: Gene names and germline match the mouse. With the read ending 1 residue before the CDR3 end, the germline J gene is used to fill in that end. The chain carries TRBV13-2 and TRBJ2-5, with 8 bases lining up with TRBD2. CDR1 is NNHNN and CDR2 is SYGAGS in the germline V gene (reference sequence). The CDR3 contains 14 residues. J was trimmed by 5 bases and V by 1 base; bases with no gene match: 3. This CDR3 is CASGDWGGSDTQYF. The sequenced CDR3 bases are TGTGCCAGCGGTGATTGGGGGGGGTCAGACACCCAGTAC.

Notes on this clone: Any gene name here is a mouse gene name. From the germline J gene comes the end of the CDR3, since the read stops 1 residue before it. This rearrangement joins TRBV26 to TRBJ1-5; D is undetermined. The CDR3 extends over 13 amino acids. Looked up from germline, CDR1 is KGHPV and CDR2 is FQNQEV (reference sequence). The V end was cut by 2 bases, the J end by 5 bases, with 7 bases between. CDR3 DNA, as far as it was read: TGTGCCAGCAGTCTGAGGTTAGACCAGGCTCCGCTT. Its translation: CASSLRLDQAPL. The whole CDR3 sequence is CASSLRLDQAPLF.

This clone showed up just a few times. Mouse gene names apply. The read terminates 1 residue before the CDR3 end, so the remaining end is supplied by the germline J gene. V gene TRBV26 combines with J gene TRBJ2-1; 7 nucleotides line up with TRBD1. Germline CDR1 reads KGHPV; CDR2 reads FQNQEV (reference sequence). CDR3 length equals 14 residues. V trimming: 3 bases; J trimming: 4 bases; junction bases outside the gene matches: 3. The CDR3 reads CASSLYRGYAEQFF. CDR3 DNA, as far as it was read: TGTGCCAGCAGTCTTTACAGGGGTTATGCTGAGCAGTTC.

As for this clone: The gene symbols are mouse symbols. The sequence runs out 1 residue before the end of the CDR3; the remainder is reconstructed from the germline J gene. The gene calls are TRBV26 and TRBJ2-7, with TRBD1 matching 8 bases. CDR1 is KGHPV and CDR2 is FQNQEV in the germline V gene (reference sequence). V dropped 2 bases and J dropped 0; count of bases not matched to a gene: 0. This CDR3 has 14 residues. The CDR3 here is CASSLGTGSYEQYF. The CDR3 DNA, read in part, is TGTGCCAGCAGTCTGGGGACAGGCTCCTATGAACAGTAC.

For this clone: Gene names follow the mouse nomenclature. The observed sequence ends 1 residue before the CDR3 terminus, with the missing tail filled in from the germline J gene. The V call is TRBV2, the J call TRBJ2-2; D is perhaps TRBD1 (8 bases). Germline V gene lookup returns CDR1 LGHNA and CDR2 YSYQKL. Trimming removed 4 bases from V and 2 bases from J, with 14 bases in between. The CDR3 spans 16 residues. The part of the CDR3 DNA that was read is TGTGCCAGCAGCCGTAACAGGGGGGGGAACACCGGGCAGCTCTAC. This sequence encodes CASSRNRGGNTGQLY. Given in full, the CDR3 is CASSRNRGGNTGQLYF.

Worth noting for this clone: Gene labels here are mouse ones. Read data end 1 residue before the CDR3 end; the end is taken from the germline J gene. The V call is TRBV26, the J call TRBJ2-5; 9 nucleotides align to TRBD2. From germline, CDR1 is KGHPV and CDR2 FQNQEV (reference sequence). V shed 4 bases and J 1 base; nucleotides not matched to a gene: 3. This CDR3 is 15 amino acids long. CDR3 amino acids: CASSPRLGDQDTQYF. The CDR3 DNA, read in part, is TGTGCCAGCAGTCCAAGACTGGGGGACCAAGACACCCAGTAC.

This clone was observed once. Gene names and germline refer to mouse. The CDR3 extends 1 residue past the end of the read, so its final part is completed from the germline J gene. The chain couples TRBV26 to TRBJ1-2; D is unresolved. The germline V gene has CDR1 KGHPV and CDR2 FQNQEV (reference sequence). This CDR3 is built from 13 residues. Trimming removed 3 bases from V and 0 bases from J, with 5 bases in between. Partial CDR3 DNA: TGTGCCAGCAGTCTTACATCAAACTCCGACTACACC. The encoded protein is CASSLTSNSDYT. The CDR3, in full, reads CASSLTSNSDYTF. Looking up the rest from reference TRBV26 and TRBJ1-2 gives the full variable domain: NSKVIQTPRYLVKGQGQKAKMRCIPEKGHPVVFWYQQNKNNEFKFLINFQNQEVLQQIDMTEKRFSAECPSNSPCSLEIQSSEAGDSALYLCASSLTSNSDYTFGSGTRLLVI.

With respect to this clone: Here the gene names and germline are mouse. The read falls 1 residue short of the CDR3 end, and the missing part is taken from the germline J gene. The genes are TRBV26 and TRBJ1-4; the D is unclear. Deletions cut 4 bases from V and 4 bases from J, with 4 bases between. The CDR3 contains 12 residues. CDR1 and CDR2 (germline): KGHPV, FQNQEV (reference sequence). Partial CDR3 DNA: TGTGCCAGCAGTCCAATCAACGAAAGATTATTT. Its protein is CASSPINERLF. From start to end, the CDR3 is CASSPINERLFF.

Concerning this clone: Gene labels here are mouse ones. The CDR3 goes on 1 residue after the read ends, and that part is filled in from the germline J gene. The V and J genes are TRBV26 and TRBJ2-4, with D hard to call. The CDR3 has 14 amino acids. Trimming stripped 1 base from V and 2 bases from J, with 7 bases between. Germline loops: CDR1 KGHPV, CDR2 FQNQEV (reference sequence). CDR3 bases read: TGTGCCAGCAGTCTGTGGAGGGATCAAAACACCTTGTAC. Translation: CASSLWRDQNTLY. The whole CDR3 sequence reads CASSLWRDQNTLYF.

Concerning this clone itself: Each gene name is a mouse one. Read data end 1 residue before the CDR3 end; the end is taken from the germline J gene. The chain has TRBV26 and TRBJ1-4; 9 positions match TRBD1. The CDR3 consists of 14 residues. V shed 5 bases and J 6 bases; nucleotides not matched to a gene: 4. CDR1 and CDR2 from the germline V gene are KGHPV and FQNQEV (reference sequence). CDR3 DNA (partial): TGTGCCAGCAGTGGGGACAGGGTGGACGAAAGATTATTT. Amino acids: CASSGDRVDERLF. The entire CDR3 is CASSGDRVDERLFF.

About this clone itself: Mouse names are used for the genes. The CDR3 DNA, read in part, is TGTGCCAGCTCTCTCGAGGGGGGAAGCTCCTATGAACAGTAC. Its protein is CASSLEGGSSYEQY. The whole CDR3 is CASSLEGGSSYEQYF. The J gene is TRBJ2-7, the V gene TRBV12-2; tentatively, D is TRBD1 or TRBD2 (6 bases each). The CDR3 end falls 1 residue outside the read, so it is completed with the germline J gene. This CDR3 comprises 15 residues. V dropped 0 bases and J dropped 0 bases, with 11 bases sitting between them. Germline V CDR1 and CDR2: SGHLS, HYDKME. The whole variable domain, remainder taken from reference TRBV12-2 and TRBJ2-7, is NSGVVQSPRYIIKGKGERSILKCIPISGHLSVAWYQQTQGQELKFFIQHYDKMERDKGNLPSRFSVQQFDDYHSEMNMSALELEDSAVYFCASSLEGGSSYEQYFGPGTRLTVL.

For this clone: The germline and genes are mouse ones. The read gets to within 1 residue of the CDR3 end, and the germline J gene fills in the rest. V gene TRBV29 combines with J gene TRBJ2-7, with D perhaps matching TRBD1 (6 bases). The CDR3 covers 13 residues. Per germline, CDR1 MSHET and CDR2 SYDVDS. V was trimmed by 5 bases and J by 3 bases, leaving 11 bases between them. The CDR3 spells CASSPGQIYEQYF. CDR3 DNA, as far as it was read: TGTGCTAGCAGTCCGGGACAAATCTATGAACAGTAC. Based on the CDR3 plus reference TRBV29 and TRBJ2-7, the full variable domain is DMKVTQMPRYLIKRMGENVLLECGQDMSHETMYWYRQDPGLGLQLIYISYDVDSNSEGDIPKGYRVSRKKREHFSLILDSAKTNQTSVYFCASSPGQIYEQYFGPGTRLTVL.